This is a list of T cell receptor beta chains from one sample in a study of PD-1 blockade in classical Hodgkin lymphoma. Here immunoSEQ multiplex PCR was the method, and the copy in TCRdb shows in-frame clones only, minus some. The table shows about 110,000 clones, with 89% occurring only once. The specimen was peripheral blood mononuclear cells (PBMCs), collected before the second cycle of nivolumab. The receptors derive from a human donor with classical Hodgkin lymphoma. Each CDR3 is given with its conserved first and last residue. D genes are given only for firm matches. Size is omitted from some rows. Given values are once, few, many or a class for expanded clones.

D: NA; V: TRBV4-2; J: TRBJ2-1; size: NA; DNA: TGTGCCAGCAGCCAAGGTTCAGCGTTCACCCACAATGAGCAGTTCTTC; CDR3: CASSQGSAFTHNEQFF
D: NA; V: TRBV7-2; J: TRBJ2-7; size: NA; DNA: TGTGCCAGCAGCCCCGACTCGGGGAGAATTTACGAGCAGTACTTC; CDR3: CASSPDSGRIYEQYF
D: NA; V: TRBV5-1; J: TRBJ1-1; size: NA; DNA: TGCGCCAGCAGCCCCGGACAGCAAAATTTGAACACTGAAGCTTTCTTT; CDR3: CASSPGQQNLNTEAFF
D: NA; V: TRBV15; J: TRBJ2-1; size: NA; DNA: TGTGCCACCAGCGATCGCCTAGATCGGAATGAGCAGTTCTTC; CDR3: CATSDRLDRNEQFF
D: NA; V: TRBV4-1; J: TRBJ2-7; size: NA; DNA: TGCGCCAGCAGCCAAGGGAGGACAGACGAGCAGTACTTC; CDR3: CASSQGRTDEQYF
D: NA; V: TRBV5-1; J: TRBJ1-1; size: NA; DNA: TGCGCCAGCAGCTTGGCCGACCCCAAAAACACTGAAGCTTTCTTT; CDR3: CASSLADPKNTEAFF
D: NA; V: TRBV6-1; J: TRBJ2-7; size: NA; DNA: TGTGCCAGCAGCCGATCCGGAGGGGGGCCCTACGAGCAGTACTTC; CDR3: CASSRSGGGPYEQYF
D: NA; V: TRBV28; J: TRBJ1-5; size: NA; DNA: TGTGCCAGCAGTTTAGGCAGTCGGATTAGCAATCAGCCCCAGCATTTT; CDR3: CASSLGSRISNQPQHF
D: TRBD1; V: TRBV28; J: TRBJ1-1; size: once; DNA: TGTGCCAGCAGTCGAATGATGGGACAGCGGCACACTGAAGCTTTCTTT; CDR3: CASSRMMGQRHTEAFF
D: NA; V: TRBV28; J: TRBJ2-7; size: NA; DNA: TGTGCCAGCAGTTTAGGGAATTACTACGAGCAGTACTTC; CDR3: CASSLGNYYEQYF